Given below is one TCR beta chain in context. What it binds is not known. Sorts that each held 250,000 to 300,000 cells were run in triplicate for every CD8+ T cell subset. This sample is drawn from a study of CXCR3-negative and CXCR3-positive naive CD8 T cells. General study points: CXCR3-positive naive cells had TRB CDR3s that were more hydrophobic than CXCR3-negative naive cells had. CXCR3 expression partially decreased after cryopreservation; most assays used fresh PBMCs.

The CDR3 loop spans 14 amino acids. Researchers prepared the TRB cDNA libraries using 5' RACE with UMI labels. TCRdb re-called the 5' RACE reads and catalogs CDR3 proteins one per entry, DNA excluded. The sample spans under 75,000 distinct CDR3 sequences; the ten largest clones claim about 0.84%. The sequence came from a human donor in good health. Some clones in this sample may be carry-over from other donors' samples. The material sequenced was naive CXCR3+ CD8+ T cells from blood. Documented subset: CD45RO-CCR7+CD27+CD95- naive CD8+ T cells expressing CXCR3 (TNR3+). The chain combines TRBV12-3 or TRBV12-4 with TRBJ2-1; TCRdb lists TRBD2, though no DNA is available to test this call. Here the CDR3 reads CASTGLAGSHEQFF.